This T cell receptor (beta chain) was documented in a study of blood T cell repertoires in COVID-19. Study background: The origin of the acute and convalescent COVID-19 samples was the United States, Italy and Spain.

Source study methods: How many nucleated cells were present was estimated from reference gene primer amplification. Profiling relied on immunoSEQ multiplex PCR, and the TCRdb table lists in-frame clones only, not all of them. The DNA gave D and trimming, while V, J and clone size come from that table. Of some 110,000 clones listed, approximately 80% are singletons. The germline gives CDR1 LNHDA, CDR2 SQIVND (reference sequence). The CDR3 totals 14 residues. V was shortened by 3 bases and J by 10 bases, with 13 bases between the two germline ends. This clonotype originated in a man aged 55 to 69 with acute or convalescent COVID-19. This chain connects TRBV19 to TRBJ1-6; TRBD1 is a possible D gene (6 bases). Source material: peripheral blood. For the CDR3, the DNA is TGTGCCAGTAGTATCATGGGCAGGGGATCACCCCTCCACTTT. This encodes CASSIMGRGSPLHF.